The clone carrying this T cell receptor (beta chain) was seen repeatedly, ten times or more. This entry is derived from a study of blood T cell repertoires in COVID-19. The data were produced by immunoSEQ multiplex PCR, yet TCRdb's version contains in-frame clones alone and is incomplete. The table records roughly 220,000 clones, around 84% of them present only once. This TCR was recovered from a young man with active or convalescent COVID-19. Sequencing was performed on peripheral blood.

The CDR3 nucleotides read TGCGCCAGCAGCCTGGGGACAGATAACACCGGGGAGCTGTTTTTT. Its translation is CASSLGTDNTGELFF. The chain has TRBV4-3 and TRBJ2-2, with TRBD1 matching 7 bases. The V segment lost 4 bases and the J segment 2 bases; nucleotides outside the gene matches: 4. The CDR3 totals 15 residues. CDR1 is LGHNA and CDR2 is YSLEER in the germline V gene.